A selection of T cell receptor beta chains follows, all from one sample in a study of shared clonotypes between healthy human individuals. Some clones are missing from TCRdb's copy, which holds only in-frame ones; the method was immunoSEQ multiplex PCR. The table shows about 580,000 clones, with 98% occurring only once. Material for sequencing was naive CD8+ T cells sorted from blood. The receptors here all came from a man aged 25-40 years in good health. CDR3s include the opening cysteine and the closing phenylalanine or tryptophan. The D gene is left open where the match is weak. Rows may omit the clone size; those that give it use once, few, many or a size class.

J gene: TRBJ2-1; V gene: TRBV29-1; D gene: TRBD1; clone size: -; CDR3 DNA: TGCAGCGCCCGGGAAGCCGGGGGACAGGGGCTGTTCTTC; CDR3 protein: CSAREAGGQGLFF
J gene: TRBJ2-2; V gene: TRBV9; D gene: -; clone size: -; CDR3 DNA: TGTGCCAGCAGCGTAGGAGGGGGTAACACCGGGGAGCTGTTTTTT; CDR3 protein: CASSVGGGNTGELFF
J gene: TRBJ1-2; V gene: TRBV27; D gene: -; clone size: -; CDR3 DNA: TGTGCCAGCAGTCCCCGCGGGGGCCCCCATGGCTACACCTTC; CDR3 protein: CASSPRGGPHGYTF
J gene: TRBJ2-2; V gene: TRBV7-3; D gene: TRBD2; clone size: -; CDR3 DNA: TGTGCCAGCAGCTTAGGCGAGAGCGGGAGACCGAACACCGGGGAGCTGTTTTTT; CDR3 protein: CASSLGESGRPNTGELFF
J gene: TRBJ1-5; V gene: TRBV12-2; D gene: -; clone size: -; CDR3 DNA: TGTGCAAGTCGCTTATTTGAAGTTACCCGTCCCCAGCATTTT; CDR3 protein: CASRLFEVTRPQHF
J gene: TRBJ2-1; V gene: TRBV7-9; D gene: -; clone size: -; CDR3 DNA: TGTGCCAGCAGCTCTTGGACACTGGGGGATGAGCAGTTCTTC; CDR3 protein: CASSSWTLGDEQFF
J gene: TRBJ2-1; V gene: TRBV9; D gene: -; clone size: -; CDR3 DNA: TGTGCCAGCAGCGAGATAGTGACTGAGCAGTTCTTC; CDR3 protein: CASSEIVTEQFF
J gene: TRBJ2-5; V gene: TRBV11-3; D gene: TRBD2; clone size: -; CDR3 DNA: TGTGCCAGCAGCCCCGAGGTAGCGGGATTGGAGACCCAGTACTTC; CDR3 protein: CASSPEVAGLETQYF
J gene: TRBJ2-7; V gene: TRBV7-9; D gene: -; clone size: once; CDR3 DNA: TGTGCCAGCAGCTCGACCCAGACCTACGAGCAGTACTTC; CDR3 protein: CASSSTQTYEQYF
J gene: TRBJ2-7; V gene: TRBV27; D gene: TRBD2; clone size: once; CDR3 DNA: TGTGCCAGCAGTTATCAACTAGCGGATAGCTCCTACGAGCAGTACTTC; CDR3 protein: CASSYQLADSSYEQYF
J gene: TRBJ2-5; V gene: TRBV5-4; D gene: TRBD2; clone size: -; CDR3 DNA: TGTGCCAGCTTCTTCGCGGGAGGAGGTGAGACCCAGTACTTC; CDR3 protein: CASFFAGGGETQYF
J gene: TRBJ2-7; V gene: TRBV29-1; D gene: TRBD2; clone size: -; CDR3 DNA: TGCAGCGTTCGGACTAGCAGCTCCTACGAGCAGTACTTC; CDR3 protein: CSVRTSSSYEQYF
J gene: TRBJ1-1; V gene: TRBV12-1; D gene: -; clone size: once; CDR3 DNA: TGTGCCAGCAGCTTTGCGCGGAAGAACACTGAAGCTTTCTTT; CDR3 protein: CASSFARKNTEAFF
J gene: TRBJ2-7; V gene: TRBV28; D gene: TRBD1; clone size: -; CDR3 DNA: TGTGCCAGCAGTTTGACAGGGTTCTACGAGCAGTACTTC; CDR3 protein: CASSLTGFYEQYF
J gene: TRBJ1-4; V gene: TRBV28; D gene: -; clone size: -; CDR3 DNA: TGTGCCAGCAGTACGGGGGACCTGCCTGGGGAAAAACTGTTTTTT; CDR3 protein: CASSTGDLPGEKLFF
J gene: TRBJ2-7; V gene: TRBV10-3; D gene: TRBD1; clone size: -; CDR3 DNA: TGTGCCATCAGTGAGTCCCCTTTCGAGACCGGGACAGGGGTCTACGAGCAGTACTTC; CDR3 protein: CAISESPFETGTGVYEQYF
J gene: TRBJ2-4; V gene: TRBV9; D gene: -; clone size: once; CDR3 DNA: TGTGCCAGCAGCCCCACCTGGGGGAGCGGAGCCAAAAACATTCAGTACTTC; CDR3 protein: CASSPTWGSGAKNIQYF
J gene: TRBJ2-3; V gene: TRBV5-5; D gene: -; clone size: -; CDR3 DNA: TGTGCCAGCAGCCCACTCAATCTGACAGTCACAGATACGCAGTATTTT; CDR3 protein: CASSPLNLTVTDTQYF
J gene: TRBJ2-1; V gene: TRBV6-4; D gene: TRBD2; clone size: -; CDR3 DNA: TGTGCCAGCAGTGAGGGGGGGACGATAAGCTCCTACAATGAGCAGTTCTTC; CDR3 protein: CASSEGGTISSYNEQFF
J gene: TRBJ1-1; V gene: TRBV2; D gene: -; clone size: -; CDR3 DNA: TGTGCCAGCAGTGAAATTTATCAGAACACTGAAGCTTTCTTT; CDR3 protein: CASSEIYQNTEAFF
J gene: TRBJ2-7; V gene: TRBV4-3; D gene: TRBD1; clone size: -; CDR3 DNA: TGCGCCAGCAGCCACGGGACAGGGGGCAGCGAGCAGTACTTC; CDR3 protein: CASSHGTGGSEQYF
J gene: TRBJ2-7; V gene: TRBV5-1; D gene: TRBD2; clone size: -; CDR3 DNA: TGCGCCAGCACGAGAAGCGGGAACTACGAGCAGTACTTC; CDR3 protein: CASTRSGNYEQYF